These 23 T cell receptor beta chains share one sample of origin, sequenced in a study of response to subunit inactivated influenza vaccine (dated by TCRdb to the late 2010s). Library construction relied on RT-PCR. TCRdb shows the sequencer as Illumina HiSeq 2500. TCRdb reworked the public reads: Q25 trimming with fastp, MiXCR clone assembly, productive beta chains retained. One record per CDR3 amino acid sequence lists the most common genes and DNA. This sample holds some 640,000 distinct CDR3 sequences; more than 11% were observed only once. The ten largest clonotypes hold approximately 6.5% of the sample. This specimen consisted of PBMCs from blood, obtained approximately 15 days before vaccination. These receptors were collected from a man aged 45-65 years who received an inactivated influenza vaccine. Donor details come from another sample of the same person, matched by shared clones.

V is TRBV6-1 and J is TRBJ2-7, with TRBD2 matching over 8 bases. V shed 7 bases and J 2 bases; nucleotides not matched to a gene: 7. Looked up from germline, CDR1 is MNHNS and CDR2 is SASEGT. The CDR3 covers 14 residues. CDR3 sequence (DNA): TGTGCCAGCACCCAAACTAGCGGCCCCTACGAGCAGTACTTC. Protein product: CASTQTSGPYEQYF.

The V and J genes are TRBV20-1 and TRBJ2-2, with a possible D match to TRBD1 (6 bases). Trimming took off 3 bases at V and 2 bases at J, with 10 bases between the two ends. The CDR3 length is 14 residues. Germline lookup yields CDR1 DFQATT and CDR2 SNEGSKA (reference sequence). The CDR3 DNA reads TGCAGTGCTAGCAGGGGATTCAACACCGGGGAGCTGTTTTTT. Protein sequence: CSASRGFNTGELFF.

Only a few counts were recorded for this clonotype. The rearrangement links TRBV12-3 or TRBV12-4 to TRBJ2-2; D uncertain. CDR3 size: 13 residues. Trimming stripped 4 bases from V and 3 bases from J, with 6 bases between. This CDR3 reads CASSSTYTGELFF. CDR3 bases: TGTGCCAGCAGTTCCACCTACACCGGGGAGCTGTTTTTT.

The gene calls are TRBV29-1 and TRBJ2-1; 7 bases fit TRBD2. After removal of 4 bases from V and 4 bases from J, the junction contained 7 bases not matched to a gene. This CDR3 comprises 14 residues. Germline values: CDR1 SQVTM, CDR2 ANQGSEA. The CDR3 DNA is TGCAGCGTTGCAATGAGACTAGCTTACAATGAGCAGTTCTTC. It yields the protein CSVAMRLAYNEQFF.

The table lists this clonotype with a few counts. The chain is built from TRBV7-6 and TRBJ2-5; D perhaps matches TRBD2 (6 bases). This CDR3 has 14 amino acids. The V end was cut by 1 base, the J end by 7 bases, with 13 bases between. CDR1 and CDR2 from the germline V gene are SGHVS and FNYEAQ. The CDR3 nucleotides read TGTGCCAGCAGCTTAGAAGGACTGGGGGGGACCCAGTACTTC. Translated: CASSLEGLGGTQYF.

The sample holds many counts of this clonotype. The rearrangement uses TRBV4-3 and TRBJ2-1; TRBD2 matches 14 bases. The CDR3 spans 19 residues. CDR1 is LGHNA and CDR2 is YSLEER in the germline V gene. With 2 bases clipped from V and 8 bases from J, the junction kept 14 bases outside the gene matches. DNA of the CDR3: TGCGCCAGCAGCCAACACCGGGCGGGGGCGGGACTAGCGGGAGATGAGCAGTTCTTC. Its protein product is CASSQHRAGAGLAGDEQFF.

In its sample, this clonotype was seen many times. The rearrangement uses TRBV20-1 and TRBJ2-7; a weak D match, TRBD2 (6 bases). This CDR3 has 14 residues. The V and J ends lost 2 bases and 1 base respectively, with 12 bases between them. Looked up from germline, CDR1 is DFQATT and CDR2 is SNEGSKA (reference sequence). The CDR3: CSARIAVQSYEQYF. The CDR3 bases are TGCAGTGCTAGAATAGCGGTTCAATCCTACGAGCAGTACTTC.

This clonotype was counted a few times. V gene TRBV20-1 combines with J gene TRBJ2-5; 8 nucleotides match TRBD2. The germline V gene has CDR1 DFQATT and CDR2 SNEGSKA (reference sequence). Trimming at V came to 0 bases and at J to 5 bases, leaving 8 bases not matched to a gene. The CDR3 is 15 amino acids. CDR3 in amino acids: CSAREVAGSRETQYF. The CDR3 nucleotides read TGCAGTGCTAGAGAGGTAGCGGGGAGTAGGGAGACCCAGTACTTC.

In this sample, this clonotype turned up a few times. J is TRBJ2-2 and V is TRBV3-1; D unresolved. The length of the CDR3 is 12 residues. Per germline, CDR1 LGHDT and CDR2 YNNKEL (reference sequence). V was shortened by 6 bases and J by 7 bases, with 9 bases between the two germline ends. CDR3 protein: CASRGIDGELFF. For the CDR3, the DNA is TGTGCCAGCAGGGGAATCGACGGGGAGCTGTTTTTT.

The table lists this clonotype with a few counts. V is TRBV3-1 and J is TRBJ2-7; 9 nucleotides line up with TRBD1. The V segment lost 3 bases and the J segment 4 bases; nucleotides outside the gene matches: 10. This CDR3 spans 16 amino acids. Per germline, CDR1 LGHDT and CDR2 YNNKEL (reference sequence). The CDR3 DNA reads TGTGCCAGCAGCCAGCCTTCCGGGACAGGGCAATACGAGCAGTACTTC. As protein: CASSQPSGTGQYEQYF.

DNA of the CDR3: TGCGCCAGCAGCTTGGCCCCCTCCGGGACAGGGGTCTACGAGCAGTACTTC. Its protein is CASSLAPSGTGVYEQYF. The chain links TRBV5-1 to TRBJ2-7; 10 positions agree with TRBD1. The length of the CDR3 is 17 residues. Germline loops: CDR1 SGHRS, CDR2 YFSETQ. Trimming at V came to 0 bases and at J to 3 bases, leaving 9 bases not matched to a gene.

This clonotype occurred many times. This rearrangement joins TRBV12-3 or TRBV12-4 to TRBJ1-5; the D is unclear. The CDR3 contains 15 residues. Trimming removed 5 bases at V and 0 bases at J, with 11 bases between. CDR3 amino acids: CASSPSVLSNQPQHF. Written as DNA, the CDR3 is TGTGCCAGCAGTCCCTCGGTACTTAGCAATCAGCCCCAGCATTTT.

The rearrangement links TRBV28 to TRBJ1-1, with TRBD1 matching 9 bases. This CDR3 spans 17 amino acids. The V segment lost 5 bases and the J segment 0 bases; nucleotides outside the gene matches: 10. Germline V gene lookup returns CDR1 MDHEN and CDR2 SYDVKM. The CDR3: CASSTQGQGNMNTEAFF. The CDR3 nucleotides read TGTGCCAGCAGTACTCAAGGACAGGGGAATATGAACACTGAAGCTTTCTTT.

In its sample, this clonotype was seen a few times. This may be a read error, as it is one base from a much larger clone. The chain combines TRBV7-9 with TRBJ2-5, with D unresolved. The germline gives CDR1 SEHNR, CDR2 FQNEAQ (reference sequence). The CDR3 consists of 14 residues. The CDR3 DNA is TGTGCCAGCGGGCCCGTGCCGTACCAAGAGACCCGGTACTTC. Its protein is CASGPVPYQETRYF.

The chain carries TRBV5-1 and TRBJ1-6, with D tentatively TRBD1 (6 bases). This CDR3 is built from 14 residues. V lost 1 base, J lost 8 bases, and 10 bases lay in between. The germline V gene has CDR1 SGHRS and CDR2 YFSETQ. The CDR3 is CASSLTGTDSPLHF. The CDR3 DNA reads TGCGCCAGCAGCTTGACAGGGACGGATTCACCCCTCCACTTT. The full variable domain, with the rest looked up from reference TRBV5-1 and TRBJ1-6, is KAGVTQTPRYLIKTRGQQVTLSCSPISGHRSVSWYQQTPGQGLQFLFEYFSETQRNKGNFPGRFSGRQFSNSRSEMNVSTLELGDSALYLCASSLTGTDSPLHFGNGTRLTVT.

In this sample, this clonotype turned up a few times. The chain recombines TRBV10-2 with TRBJ1-4; D is uncertain. Trimming cost V 10 bases and J 0 bases, with 12 bases left between them. Germline CDR1 WSHSY, CDR2 SAAADI. CDR3 length equals 14 residues. CDR3 in DNA: TGCGCCACCCGTCAATTTGCAACTAATGAAAAACTGTTTTTT. Translation gives CATRQFATNEKLFF.

There are many counts of this clonotype. The rearrangement joins TRBV12-3 or TRBV12-4 to TRBJ1-6; tentative D call: TRBD1 (6 bases). V was cut by 4 bases and J by 7 bases, with 11 bases left in between. This CDR3 has 14 residues. DNA for the CDR3: TGTGCCAGCAGTTCCGGGACAAACAATTCACCCCTCCACTTT. Translating gives CASSSGTNNSPLHF.

This clonotype was observed a few times. The gene calls are TRBV15 and TRBJ1-2, with TRBD1 matching 7 bases. V shed 5 bases, J shed 8 bases, and the junction held 11 bases outside the gene matches. Germline-derived CDR1 and CDR2 are LNHNV and YYDKDF (reference sequence). This CDR3 has 14 amino acids. In nucleotides, the CDR3 is TGTGCCACCAGCCGCAGGGACAGCAGGGGCGGCTACACCTTC. Protein: CATSRRDSRGGYTF.

CDR3 amino acids: CASRFLTTLHF. In DNA, the CDR3 is TGTGCCAGCAGATTTCTCACCACGCTCCACTTT. The V call is TRBV12-3 or TRBV12-4, the J call TRBJ1-6, with D unclear. The CDR3 spans 11 residues. The V and J ends lost 6 bases and 16 bases respectively, with 13 bases between them.

This clonotype was observed a handful of times. J is TRBJ2-7 and V is TRBV5-1, with D hard to call. This CDR3 region has 15 residues. The V end lost 0 bases, the J end lost 0 bases, and 10 bases lay between the germline ends. Germline lookup yields CDR1 SGHRS and CDR2 YFSETQ. Written as DNA, the CDR3 is TGCGCCAGCAGCTTGGAAGGGCTCTACTCCTACGAGCAGTACTTC. Amino acid sequence: CASSLEGLYSYEQYF.

The chain uses TRBV11-2 and TRBJ2-1, with D possibly called TRBD1 or TRBD2 (6 bases each). The germline V and J ends were trimmed by 0 bases and 3 bases, with 21 bases remaining between them. This CDR3 spans 19 amino acids. Germline V gene lookup returns CDR1 SGHAT and CDR2 FQNNGV. CDR3 DNA sequence: TGTGCCAGCAGCTTAGATCCCGTTCGTATGGGGGGCGACTACAATGAGCAGTTCTTC. It specifies CASSLDPVRMGGDYNEQFF.

The sample holds many counts of this clonotype. The chain has TRBV6-6 and TRBJ2-1; D remains ambiguous. This CDR3 has 12 amino acids. Trimming removed 0 bases at V and 3 bases at J, with 0 bases between. Germline assignment: CDR1 MNHNY and CDR2 SVGAGI (reference sequence). CDR3 sequence: CASSYSYNEQFF. CDR3 nucleotides: TGTGCCAGCAGTTACTCCTACAATGAGCAGTTCTTC.

There are a few counts of this clonotype. The chain has TRBV11-2 and TRBJ2-1, with 14 bases matching TRBD2. The CDR3 contains 18 residues. The V and J ends lost 4 bases and 8 bases, in that order; junction bases with no gene match: 13. Looked up from germline, CDR1 is SGHAT and CDR2 is FQNNGV. The CDR3 DNA follows: TGTGCCAGCAGCTGGCGAACAGGACTAGCGGGGGGACAGGATGAGCAGTTCTTC. This translates into CASSWRTGLAGGQDEQFF.